Following are 6 T cell receptor beta chains from one sample sequenced in a study of shared T cell receptors in the human thymus (dated by TCRdb to about 2021). The method was the immunoSEQ multiplex PCR assay. In TCRdb, the immuneACCESS table is reduced to in-frame sequences with V and J assigned. These tables do not hold every clone; where another copy was compared, an unresolved V gene accounts for under half, and the others remain unexplained. The sample contains roughly 700,000 clones, 88% of them found a single time. 0.0085% to 0.012% of the sample rests with the top ten. The sample was also linked to a second study, of human thymus T cells.

Sequences were obtained from thymocytes. The source of these receptors is a boy under two years old with a congenital heart defect. Donor details come from another sample of the same person, matched by shared clones.

This chain links TRBV4-3 with TRBJ2-5, with 12 positions matching TRBD2. Trimming at V came to 0 bases and at J to 6 bases, leaving 8 bases not matched to a gene. CDR1 and CDR2 from the germline V gene are LGHNA and YSLEER. CDR3 length equals 17 residues. The DNA of the CDR3 is TGCGCCAGCAGCCAAGATGGGACTAGCGGGCCCAGGAAGACCCAGTACTTC. Translation gives CASSQDGTSGPRKTQYF.

This rearrangement joins TRBV4-1 to TRBJ2-1; 12 bases line up with TRBD1. V lost 2 bases and J lost 7; bases outside the gene matches: 9. The CDR3 length is 17 residues. CDR1 is MGHRA, CDR2 YSYEKL, per germline. In DNA, the CDR3 is TGCGCCAGCAGCCAATCCCGGGACAGGGGGCGCAAAAATGAGCAGTTCTTC. Protein product: CASSQSRDRGRKNEQFF.

The rearrangement links TRBV4-3 to TRBJ2-3; D is possibly TRBD2 (6 bases). The germline gives CDR1 LGHNA, CDR2 YSLEER. The CDR3 totals 11 residues. Trimming shortened V by 1 base and J by 14 bases, and 10 bases separated the two germline ends. The CDR3 sequence is CASSQGGEPYF. CDR3 DNA: TGCGCCAGCAGCCAAGGGGGGGAACCGTATTTT.

The chain couples TRBV5-4 to TRBJ2-3; no reliable D call. Trimming stripped 4 bases from V and 4 bases from J, with 22 bases between. In germline, CDR1 is SGHNT, CDR2 YYREEE (reference sequence). The CDR3 runs 17 residues. The CDR3 DNA reads as TGTGCCAGCAGCCCGGGTCGTCGAGTTGCCTATCCAGATACGCAGTATTTT. Amino acid sequence: CASSPGRRVAYPDTQYF.

The CDR3 bases are TGTGCCAGCAAGACTGACAGGGCTAGCAATCAGCCCCAGCATTTT. This translates into CASKTDRASNQPQHF. The rearrangement joins TRBV27 to TRBJ1-5, with 7 bases that match TRBD1. The CDR3 length is 15 residues. V lost 7 bases to trimming and J lost 0 bases; unmatched junction nucleotides: 6. Germline CDR1 reads MNHEY; CDR2 reads SMNVEV (reference sequence).

The CDR3 loop reads CASSTTSGMSDTQYF. The CDR3 region has the DNA TGTGCCAGCAGCACGACTAGCGGGATGTCCGATACGCAGTATTTT. The chain combines TRBV14 with TRBJ2-3; 11 bases fit TRBD2. From germline, CDR1 is SGHDN and CDR2 FVKESK. The CDR3 has 15 amino acids. Trimming at V came to 5 bases and at J to 6 bases, leaving 7 bases not matched to a gene.